The clone carrying this T cell receptor beta chain was seen many times. This sample is drawn from a study of Graves' ophthalmopathy and Graves' hyperthyroidism. Amplification of the TCR beta CDR3 regions used RNA transcripts (as template). RT-PCR in the first round used HTBI primers; a second-round multiplex PCR followed. TCRdb ran MiXCR on the multiplex PCR reads and lists one entry per CDR3 protein. The table has around 400,000 distinct CDR3 sequences, approximately 20% seen once. Germline lookup yields CDR1 KGHDR and CDR2 SFDVKD. The V segment lost 2 bases and the J segment 7 bases; nucleotides outside the gene matches: 10. This CDR3 region has 16 residues.

Specimen: peripheral blood. This sequence originates from a woman between 18 and 29 years old with Graves' ophthalmopathy. The chain carries TRBV24-1 and TRBJ2-5, with 9 nucleotides matching TRBD2. The CDR3 DNA reads TGTGCCACCAGTGATTCCCCGACTAGCGGCCTAACGACCCAGTACTTC. Its translation is CATSDSPTSGLTTQYF.